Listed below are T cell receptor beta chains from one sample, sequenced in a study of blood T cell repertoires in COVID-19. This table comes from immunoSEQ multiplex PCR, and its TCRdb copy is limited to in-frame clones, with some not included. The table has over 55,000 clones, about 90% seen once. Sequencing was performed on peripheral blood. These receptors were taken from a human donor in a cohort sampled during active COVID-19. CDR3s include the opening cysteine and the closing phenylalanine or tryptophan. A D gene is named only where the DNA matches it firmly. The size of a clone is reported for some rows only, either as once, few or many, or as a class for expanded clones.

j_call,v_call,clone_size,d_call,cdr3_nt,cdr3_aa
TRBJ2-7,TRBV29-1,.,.,TGCAGCGTTGCCGGACGGGACTACGAGCAGTACTTC,CSVAGRDYEQYF
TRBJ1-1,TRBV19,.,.,TGTGCCAGTAGTATGGGAGGGGCCTCGAACACTGAAGCTTTCTTT,CASSMGGASNTEAFF
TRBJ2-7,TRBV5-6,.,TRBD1,TGTGCCAGCAGCTTGGATAGGGACAGGGACGACTTC,CASSLDRDRDDF
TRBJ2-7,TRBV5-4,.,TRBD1,TGTGCCAGCAGTTCTAAACGGACAGGGCCCTCCTACGAGCAGTACTTC,CASSSKRTGPSYEQYF
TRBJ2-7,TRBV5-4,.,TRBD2,TGTGCCAGCAGCTTTCCGGGCGGGGGGTCCCGCTCCTACGAGCAGTACTTC,CASSFPGGGSRSYEQYF
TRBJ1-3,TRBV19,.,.,TGTGCCAGTAGCCGGTGGTGGAGCTCTGGAAACACCATATATTTT,CASSRWWSSGNTIYF
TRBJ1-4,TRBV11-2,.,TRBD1,TGTGCCAGCAGCTTTACAGGGGGACGGGCTAATGAAAAACTGTTTTTT,CASSFTGGRANEKLFF
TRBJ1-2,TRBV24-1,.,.,TGTGCCACCAGTGATTTGGAGGCCGGGGGAGGCTACACCTTC,CATSDLEAGGGYTF
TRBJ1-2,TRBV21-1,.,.,TGTGCCAGCAGCAAAGGACAGATCTATGGCTACACCTTC,CASSKGQIYGYTF
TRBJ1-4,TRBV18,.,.,TGTGCCAGCTCACCGGGGCAACAGGGAATTAATGAAAAACTGTTTTTT,CASSPGQQGINEKLFF
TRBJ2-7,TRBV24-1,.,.,TGTGCCACCAGCCGTCAAGGGGGCGAGCAGTACTTC,CATSRQGGEQYF
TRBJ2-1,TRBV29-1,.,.,TGCAGCGTTGAAGGTTTTGTAGCGGCGAACAATGAGCAGTTCTTC,CSVEGFVAANNEQFF
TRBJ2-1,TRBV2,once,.,TGTGCCAGCAGGCCCAGGGGTTACAATGAGCAGTTCTTC,CASRPRGYNEQFF